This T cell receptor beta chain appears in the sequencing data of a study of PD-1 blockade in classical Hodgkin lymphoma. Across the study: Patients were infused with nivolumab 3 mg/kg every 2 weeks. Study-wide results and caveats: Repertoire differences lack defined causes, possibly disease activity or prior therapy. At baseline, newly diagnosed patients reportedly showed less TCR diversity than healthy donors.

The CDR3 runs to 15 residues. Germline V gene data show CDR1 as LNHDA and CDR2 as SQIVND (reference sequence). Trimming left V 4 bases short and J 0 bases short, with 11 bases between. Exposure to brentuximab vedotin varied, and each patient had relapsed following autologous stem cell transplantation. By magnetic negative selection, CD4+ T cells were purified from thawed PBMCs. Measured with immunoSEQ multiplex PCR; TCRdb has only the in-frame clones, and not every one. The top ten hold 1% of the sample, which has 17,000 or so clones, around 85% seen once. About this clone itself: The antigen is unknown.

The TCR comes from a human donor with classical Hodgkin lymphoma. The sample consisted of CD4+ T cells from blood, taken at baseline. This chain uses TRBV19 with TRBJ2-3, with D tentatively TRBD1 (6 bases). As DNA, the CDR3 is TGTGCCAGTAGTAATGGCAGGGGAAGCACAGATACGCAGTATTTT. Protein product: CASSNGRGSTDTQYF. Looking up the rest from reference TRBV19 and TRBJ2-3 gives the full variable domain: DGGITQSPKYLFRKEGQNVTLSCEQNLNHDAMYWYRQDPGQGLRLIYYSQIVNDFQKGDIAEGYSVSREKKESFPLTVTSAQKNPTAFYLCASSNGRGSTDTQYFGPGTRLTVL.